Below are 22 T cell receptor beta chains sequenced from a single sample in a study of cytomegalovirus exposure and HLA in healthy donors. In the PCR, 60 Vbeta and 13 Jbeta primers were used. TCRdb's table, derived via immunoSEQ multiplex PCR, lists solely in-frame clones and lacks some. The sample includes 35,000 to 45,000 clones, 75% to 85% of them seen just once. Sample: PBMCs. Receptors originate from a woman between 35 and 50 years old in good health and CMV-seronegative.

In this sample, this clone turned up once. This chain connects TRBV7-9 to TRBJ1-5, with unresolved D. Trimming left V 5 bases short and J 0 bases short, with 8 bases between. Per germline, CDR1 SEHNR and CDR2 FQNEAQ (reference sequence). The CDR3 extends over 14 amino acids. In DNA, the CDR3 is TGTGCCAGCAGCCAGGTCAATAGCAATCAGCCCCAGCATTTT. Translated, it gives CASSQVNSNQPQHF.

This chain links TRBV7-8 with TRBJ2-7, with 8 bases lining up with TRBD1. Germline CDR1 reads SGHVS; CDR2 reads FQNEAQ. This CDR3 is 14 amino acids long. The V and J ends lost 5 bases and 2 bases, in that order; junction bases with no gene match: 5. In nucleotides, the CDR3 is TGTGCCAGCAGCCTAAGGACAGGGCCCTACGAGCAGTACGTC. Residues: CASSLRTGPYEQYV.

The chain links TRBV11-2 to TRBJ2-3; 9 bases line up with TRBD2. The germline CDR1 and CDR2 sequences are SGHAT and FQNNGV. The trim removed 3 bases at V and 2 bases at J, leaving 6 bases unmatched. This CDR3 comprises 16 residues. The CDR3: CASSFAAGGSTDTQYF. CDR3 DNA: TGTGCCAGCAGCTTCGCAGCGGGGGGATCCACAGATACGCAGTATTTT.

J is TRBJ1-1 and V is TRBV27, with 8 bases matching TRBD1. Germline CDR1 is MNHEY and CDR2 is SMNVEV (reference sequence). With 5 bases clipped from V and 3 bases from J, the junction kept 5 bases outside the gene matches. The CDR3 is 14 residues long. This CDR3 is CASSPDRVDTEAFF. The CDR3 DNA sequence: TGTGCCAGCAGTCCGGACAGGGTGGACACTGAAGCTTTCTTT.

V gene TRBV5-1 combines with J gene TRBJ1-1; 8 bases are a match to TRBD1. Germline values: CDR1 SGHRS, CDR2 YFSETQ. The V gene end was trimmed by 3 bases and the J gene end by 5 bases; junction bases not matched to a gene: 3. The CDR3 covers 13 residues. CDR3 bases: TGCGCCAGCAGCTCCGGACAGGGAACTGAAGCTTTCTTT. It translates to CASSSGQGTEAFF. Full variable domain (missing parts from reference TRBV5-1 and TRBJ1-1): KAGVTQTPRYLIKTRGQQVTLSCSPISGHRSVSWYQQTPGQGLQFLFEYFSETQRNKGNFPGRFSGRQFSNSRSEMNVSTLELGDSALYLCASSSGQGTEAFFGQGTRLTVV.

The chain employs TRBV2 and TRBJ1-6; tentatively, D is TRBD1 (6 bases). Germline CDR1 is SNHLY and CDR2 is FYNNEI. Trimming took off 5 bases at V and 8 bases at J, with 10 bases between the two ends. The CDR3 spans 13 residues. The DNA for the CDR3 is TGTGCCAGCAGTCAGGACAGTTATTCACCCCTCCACTTT. This gives the protein CASSQDSYSPLHF. Complete variable domain (other parts from reference TRBV2 and TRBJ1-6): EPEVTQTPSHQVTQMGQEVILRCVPISNHLYFYWYRQILGQKVEFLVSFYNNEISEKSEIFDDQFSVERPDGSNFTLKIRSTKLEDSAMYFCASSQDSYSPLHFGNGTRLTVT.

The chain couples TRBV6-6 to TRBJ2-2, with D hard to call. From germline, CDR1 is MNHNY and CDR2 SVGAGI (reference sequence). CDR3 length: 14 amino acids. Deletions cut 6 bases from V and 2 bases from J, with 10 bases between. The CDR3 coding sequence is TGTGCCAGCAGCCCTAGTTCAAACACCGGGGAGCTGTTTTTT. It codes for CASSPSSNTGELFF.

The chain recombines TRBV7-2 with TRBJ1-5; D not certain. This CDR3 spans 15 amino acids. The V gene's germline CDR1 is SGHTA and CDR2 FQGNSA. The germline V and J ends were trimmed by 1 base and 1 base, with 8 bases remaining between them. In DNA, the CDR3 is TGTGCCAGCAGCTTAGTAGAGTTGAGCAATCAGCCCCAGCATTTT. Amino acids: CASSLVELSNQPQHF. Drawing the rest from reference TRBV7-2 and TRBJ1-5, the complete variable domain is GAGVSQSPSNKVTEKGKDVELRCDPISGHTALYWYRQSLGQGLEFLIYFQGNSAPDKSGLPSDRFSAERTGGSVSTLTIQRTQQEDSAVYLCASSLVELSNQPQHFGDGTRLSIL.

This clone is a singleton in its sample. The chain joins TRBV15 to TRBJ2-3, with TRBD1 as a possible D gene (6 bases). CDR3 length equals 14 residues. CDR1 is LNHNV, CDR2 YYDKDF, per germline (reference sequence). Trimming removed 0 bases at V and 7 bases at J, with 11 bases between. CDR3 DNA: TGTGCCACCAGCAGAGAACAGGGTGGATATACGCAGTATTTT. It is translated as CATSREQGGYTQYF.

The chain joins TRBV29-1 to TRBJ2-3; 8 nucleotides agree with TRBD1. The germline V gene encodes CDR1 SQVTM and CDR2 ANQGSEA. J was trimmed by 1 base and V by 6 bases; bases with no gene match: 9. The CDR3 contains 15 residues. The chain's CDR3 is CSVNRGAVGTDTQYF. The CDR3, as DNA: TGCAGCGTAAACAGGGGGGCGGTGGGCACAGATACGCAGTATTTT.

The V gene is TRBV19, the J gene TRBJ2-6; D ambiguous. The germline CDR1 and CDR2 sequences are LNHDA and SQIVND (reference sequence). With 10 bases removed from V and 2 bases from J, the gap between germline ends came to 12 bases. This CDR3 is 14 amino acids long. The CDR3 loop reads CATGGWPGANVLTF. The CDR3 nucleotides are TGTGCCACCGGCGGATGGCCTGGGGCCAACGTCCTGACTTTC.

This chain uses TRBV19 with TRBJ2-6, with TRBD2 matching over 13 bases. CDR3 size: 19 residues. Germline CDR1 and CDR2: LNHDA and SQIVND (reference sequence). V was pared by 4 bases and J by 0 bases, with 6 bases of the junction left unmatched. Here the CDR3 DNA reads TGTGCCAGTAGTAGGACTAGCGGGGGCCTAAACTCTGGGGCCAACGTCCTGACTTTC. Translation gives CASSRTSGGLNSGANVLTF.

This chain uses TRBV7-2 with TRBJ2-5; 9 bases agree with TRBD2. J lost 5 bases, V lost 5 bases, and 6 bases had no gene match. The CDR3 is 14 amino acids. CDR1 and CDR2 (germline): SGHTA, FQGNSA. This chain's CDR3 is CASSLSGGRETQYF. In DNA, the CDR3 is TGTGCCAGCAGCCTTAGCGGGGGAAGGGAGACCCAGTACTTC.

Regarding this clone: At one of its ends the junction is not consistent with the germline gene, which may arise from a read error. This chain joins TRBV28 and TRBJ1-6; D not certain. Germline lookup yields CDR1 MDHEN and CDR2 SYDVKM. The CDR3 is 14 residues long. CDR3 nucleotide sequence: TGTGCCAGCAGACCGATAACCTACAATTCACCCCTCCACTTT. Translated: CASRPITYNSPLHF.

The rearrangement links TRBV19 to TRBJ2-3, with TRBD2 matching over 7 bases. Trimming cost V 2 bases and J 3 bases; bases outside gene matches: 5. This CDR3 comprises 15 residues. CDR1 is LNHDA, CDR2 SQIVND, per germline (reference sequence). CDR3 coding DNA: TGTGCCAGTAGTATAAGCCAGGGAGGGACAGATACGCAGTATTTT. Encoded protein: CASSISQGGTDTQYF.

The V call is TRBV11-1, the J call TRBJ2-1; D perhaps matches TRBD1 (5 bases). Germline V gene lookup returns CDR1 SGHAT and CDR2 FQDESV (reference sequence). The CDR3 runs 16 residues. V shed 6 bases and J shed 0 bases, with 15 bases lying between them. The chain's CDR3 is CASRGLGPSSYNEQFF. CDR3 nucleotide sequence: TGTGCCAGCAGGGGGCTGGGCCCCAGCTCCTACAATGAGCAGTTCTTC. The entire variable domain, with the rest obtained from reference TRBV11-1 and TRBJ2-1, is as follows: EAEVAQSPRYKITEKSQAVAFWCDPISGHATLYWYRQILGQGPELLVQFQDESVVDDSQLPKDRFSAERLKGVDSTLKIQPAELGDSAMYLCASRGLGPSSYNEQFFGPGTRLTVL.

The V and J genes are TRBV7-2 and TRBJ2-5; TRBD1 matches at 7 bases. Germline CDR1 and CDR2: SGHTA and FQGNSA. CDR3 length: 16 amino acids. V trimming: 4 bases; J trimming: 4 bases; junction bases outside the gene matches: 12. CDR3 sequence: CASSSDRQGLAETQYF. For the CDR3, the DNA is TGTGCCAGCAGCTCAGACCGACAGGGTTTAGCAGAGACCCAGTACTTC.

This clone appeared a single time. V usage is TRBV21-1 and J usage is TRBJ2-3; TRBD2 is taken as the D call from the table, unchecked against the DNA. TRBV21-1 is a pseudogene locus. CDR3 size: 14 residues. For the CDR3, the DNA is TGTGCCAGCAGCAAAGCCCTACTCACAGATACGCAGTATTTT. Protein sequence: CASSKALLTDTQYF.

The J gene is TRBJ2-5, the V gene TRBV2; 9 bases match TRBD2. The trim removed 0 bases at V and 2 bases at J, leaving 7 bases unmatched. The germline V gene encodes CDR1 SNHLY and CDR2 FYNNEI. The CDR3 is made up of 17 amino acids. The CDR3 DNA follows: TGTGCCAGCAGTGAAGCTAGCGGGGGCCTTCATCAAGAGACCCAGTACTTC. Its protein product is CASSEASGGLHQETQYF.

This chain uses TRBV9 with TRBJ2-5; D may be TRBD1 (5 bases). This CDR3 spans 16 amino acids. Germline assignment: CDR1 SGDLS and CDR2 YYNGEE. Trimming took 1 base from V and 2 from J, leaving 15 bases between them. CDR3 bases: TGTGCCAGCAGCGTAAGTGGACATTCAGAACAAGAGACCCAGTACTTC. It translates to CASSVSGHSEQETQYF.

The chain links TRBV7-2 to TRBJ1-2; 11 bases are a match to TRBD1. The germline V gene has CDR1 SGHTA and CDR2 FQGNSA. The CDR3 has 15 amino acids. The V gene end was trimmed by 1 base and the J gene end by 7 bases; junction bases not matched to a gene: 5. CDR3 coding DNA: TGTGCCAGCAGCTTAGGTGGACAGGGGGCTGCTGGCTACACCTTC. Residues: CASSLGGQGAAGYTF.

The gene calls are TRBV11-2 and TRBJ2-7, with D possibly TRBD1 on 5 matching bases. V lost 1 base and J lost 4, with 8 bases in between. CDR3 size: 13 residues. Germline values: CDR1 SGHAT, CDR2 FQNNGV. CDR3 sequence reads: CASSLGTGYEQYV. DNA of the CDR3: TGTGCCAGCAGCTTAGGAACAGGTTACGAGCAGTACGTC.